The 8 T cell receptor beta chains in this list originate from one sample, sequenced in a study of prognosis after radiotherapy for stage I lung cancer. By two-round multiplex PCR, the TCR beta CDR3 was amplified from genomic DNA. Used in first-round PCR were primers specific to each TRBV and TRBJ gene. TCRdb ran MiXCR on the multiplex PCR reads and lists one entry per CDR3 protein. Of 13,000 to 15,000 distinct CDR3 sequences in the sample, about a quarter were seen once. Material: PBMCs, obtained before or after stereotactic body radiation therapy (not recorded which). All receptors come from a donor of 50 years or more with non-small cell lung cancer.

The V call is TRBV19, the J call TRBJ2-3; perhaps TRBD1 as D (6 bases). There are 15 residues in the CDR3. V was pared by 5 bases and J by 0 bases, with 12 bases between. The germline V gene encodes CDR1 LNHDA and CDR2 SQIVND (reference sequence). CDR3 DNA: TGTGCCAGTAGTTCGACAGGAGTTAGCACAGATACGCAGTATTTT. Translation gives CASSSTGVSTDTQYF.

This clonotype was recorded many times. The gene calls are TRBV19 and TRBJ2-3, with TRBD2 identical over 8 bases. Germline CDR1 is LNHDA and CDR2 is SQIVND (reference sequence). J lost 0 bases, V lost 9 bases, and 8 bases had no gene match. This CDR3 has 15 amino acids. The CDR3 DNA reads TGTGCCAGCCGGCGAGCGGGAGCTAGCACAGATACGCAGTATTTT. Translated, it gives CASRRAGASTDTQYF.

As for this clonotype: The junction differs from germline at one of its ends, possibly a read error. The chain combines TRBV6-2 or TRBV6-3 with TRBJ1-5; no clear D. CDR3 size: 16 residues. In germline, CDR1 is MNHEY, CDR2 SVGEGT. This CDR3 is CASSYSPWRDNHPQHF. The CDR3, as DNA: TGTGCCAGCAGTTACTCCCCCTGGCGGGATAATCATCCCCAGCATTTT.

This clonotype was counted at least ten times. The chain has TRBV28 and TRBJ1-2; a weak D match, TRBD1 (5 bases). The CDR3 loop spans 15 amino acids. Germline lookup yields CDR1 MDHEN and CDR2 SYDVKM. V was trimmed by 6 bases and J by 6 bases, leaving 20 bases between them. The CDR3, as DNA: TGTGCCAGCAGCCCGGGGGGGACCAGCCGGGATGGCTACACCTTC. Translation gives CASSPGGTSRDGYTF.

By share, this clonotype counts as medium-sized. The CDR3, as DNA: TGTGCCAGCTGGGACGGAGCCTACGAGCAGTACTTC. It specifies CASWDGAYEQYF. The gene calls are TRBV27 and TRBJ2-7; D may match TRBD1 or TRBD2 (5 bases each). Germline-derived CDR1 and CDR2 are MNHEY and SMNVEV (reference sequence). The CDR3 consists of 12 residues. Deletions cut 8 bases from V and 2 bases from J, with 10 bases between.

Ten or more counts support this clonotype. This rearrangement joins TRBV20-1 to TRBJ1-2; 7 bases are a match to TRBD1. Germline V gene data show CDR1 as DFQATT and CDR2 as SNEGSKA (reference sequence). The V gene end was trimmed by 2 bases and the J gene end by 4 bases; junction bases not matched to a gene: 4. The CDR3 length is 13 residues. CDR3 protein: CSARTGQAYGYTF. CDR3 nucleotides: TGCAGTGCTAGAACCGGACAGGCCTATGGCTACACCTTC.

Concerning this clonotype: This likely reflects a read error, since a far larger clone is one base away. The chain is built from TRBV27 and TRBJ2-7; TRBD1 aligns across 9 bases. The CDR3 runs to 12 residues. Germline CDR1 and CDR2: MNHEY and SMNVEV (reference sequence). CDR3 amino acids: CAIKTGGIEQYF. CDR3 coding DNA: TGCGCTATTAAAACAGGGGGCATCGAGCAGTACTTC.

This clonotype was observed at least ten times. The chain couples TRBV10-3 to TRBJ2-3, with 9 nucleotides matching TRBD2. There are 17 residues in the CDR3. With V trimmed by 5 bases and J by 3 bases, 12 bases remained unmatched. The V gene's germline CDR1 is ENHRY and CDR2 SYGVKD. CDR3 DNA: TGTGCCATCAGTAGAACCACCGGAGCGGGAGGTACAGATACGCAGTATTTT. It yields the protein CAISRTTGAGGTDTQYF.